These 15 T cell receptor beta chains came from one sample sequenced in a study of CD8 T cells in ankylosing spondylitis. Each CDR3 protein gets one entry after TCRdb re-called the 5' RACE reads with MiXCR. The data contain under 150,000 distinct CDR3 sequences, 10% to 12% of them singletons. Sequencing input: blood, either unsorted or a sorted T cell fraction (not recorded which). These receptors were taken from a female donor with ankylosing spondylitis or in good health (not recorded which).

This clonotype has a count of ten or more. This chain uses TRBV2 with TRBJ1-1; D is ambiguous. Germline CDR1 is SNHLY and CDR2 is FYNNEI. V was clipped by 0 bases and J by 8 bases, with 13 bases between them. The CDR3 contains 14 residues. CDR3 sequence: CASSEAPGPWEAFF. CDR3 DNA: TGTGCCAGCAGTGAAGCGCCGGGCCCCTGGGAAGCTTTCTTT.

This clonotype was counted many times. J is TRBJ2-7 and V is TRBV20-1; 9 bases fit TRBD2. The ends lost 3 bases at V and 1 base at J; junction bases unmatched: 10. The CDR3 is 16 amino acids. CDR1 is DFQATT, CDR2 SNEGSKA, per germline (reference sequence). The CDR3 DNA sequence: TGCAGTGCTAGGTCCCTGACTAGCGGTAGATCCTACGAGCAGTACTTC. It translates to CSARSLTSGRSYEQYF.

This clonotype was recorded at least ten times. The rearrangement links TRBV10-3 to TRBJ1-2; 11 bases match TRBD1. With 3 bases clipped from V and 5 bases from J, the junction kept 8 bases outside the gene matches. CDR1 and CDR2 (germline): ENHRY, SYGVKD. CDR3 length: 16 residues. The CDR3 DNA follows: TGTGCCATCAGTGAAGGGACAGGGGGAGCAGCTTATGGCTACACCTTC. Encoded protein: CAISEGTGGAAYGYTF.

This clonotype was recorded many times. The chain has TRBV5-1 and TRBJ2-1, with TRBD1 matching 8 bases. The junction had 7 bases not matched to a gene; V was cut back by 0 bases and J by 8 bases. Germline assignment: CDR1 SGHRS and CDR2 YFSETQ. The CDR3 spans 15 residues. The CDR3 is CASSLVGQEVDEQFF. DNA of the CDR3: TGCGCCAGCAGCTTGGTGGGACAGGAGGTCGATGAGCAGTTCTTC.

As to this clonotype: A much larger clonotype is one base distant, so this may be a read error. The chain has TRBV28 and TRBJ1-5, with a possible D match to TRBD1 (6 bases). V was trimmed by 8 bases and J by 6 bases, leaving 20 bases between them. Germline values: CDR1 MDHEN, CDR2 SYDVKM. CDR3 size: 15 residues. The CDR3, as DNA: TGTGCCAGCCGGGACATCGGGTGGCTCATTCAGCCCCAGCATTTT. This translates into CASRDIGWLIQPQHF.

The sample holds many counts of this clonotype. The chain uses TRBV28 and TRBJ1-1; a possible D gene is TRBD1 (6 bases). CDR1 and CDR2 (germline): MDHEN, SYDVKM. The CDR3 has 14 amino acids. Trimming removed 5 bases from V and 4 bases from J, with 14 bases in between. For the CDR3, the DNA is TGTGCCAGCAGTCGCGGACAGATAGGCACTGAAGCTTTCTTT. Encoded protein: CASSRGQIGTEAFF.

This clonotype was detected ten times or more. V is TRBV5-1 and J is TRBJ2-1; 12 nucleotides line up with TRBD2. The CDR3 length is 18 residues. Germline CDR1 and CDR2: SGHRS and YFSETQ. With V trimmed by 4 bases and J by 2 bases, 10 bases remained unmatched. CDR3 in amino acids: CASSHGLAGPPPYNEQFF. CDR3 nucleotides: TGCGCCAGCAGCCATGGACTAGCGGGGCCCCCCCCCTACAATGAGCAGTTCTTC.

This clonotype was seen at least ten times. The gene calls are TRBV12-3 or TRBV12-4 and TRBJ1-5; TRBD1 might be the D (5 bases). Trimming pared 5 bases from V and 5 bases from J, leaving 19 bases between. CDR3 length: 16 residues. The CDR3 sequence is CASSATSGTRDQPQHF. DNA of the CDR3: TGTGCCAGCAGTGCAACCTCCGGGACGAGGGATCAGCCCCAGCATTTT.

Many counts were recorded for this clonotype. V gene TRBV20-1 combines with J gene TRBJ2-2; maybe TRBD1 (6 bases). V lost 0 bases and J lost 5, with 16 bases in between. The germline gives CDR1 DFQATT, CDR2 SNEGSKA (reference sequence). The CDR3 loop spans 16 amino acids. The DNA of the CDR3 is TGCAGTGCTAGAGATCTGTTAGCAGGGGATACCGGGGAGCTGTTTTTT. Encoded protein: CSARDLLAGDTGELFF.

This clonotype was counted ten times or more. The chain couples TRBV6-5 to TRBJ1-1; D possibly corresponds to TRBD1 (5 bases). The ends were cut back, 2 bases at V and 3 bases at J, with 7 bases in the middle. Germline lookup yields CDR1 MNHEY and CDR2 SVGAGI. The CDR3 consists of 13 residues. The CDR3 reads CASSYRGDTEAFF. DNA of the CDR3: TGTGCCAGCAGTTACCGGGGGGACACTGAAGCTTTCTTT.

This clonotype was detected many times. The chain uses TRBV28 and TRBJ2-3; D gene uncertain. The CDR3 has 15 amino acids. V was trimmed by 5 bases and J by 2 bases, leaving 14 bases between them. CDR1 and CDR2 from the germline V gene are MDHEN and SYDVKM. For the CDR3, the DNA is TGTGCCAGCAGTCCTACAATGGTATCCACAGATACGCAGTATTTT. Amino acid sequence: CASSPTMVSTDTQYF.

This clonotype was counted at least ten times. The chain links TRBV20-1 to TRBJ2-5; maybe TRBD2 (5 bases). The CDR3 totals 13 residues. With 0 bases removed from V and 5 bases from J, the gap between germline ends came to 10 bases. Germline V lookup: CDR1 DFQATT, CDR2 SNEGSKA (reference sequence). The CDR3 sequence is CSARDPSWETQYF. CDR3 sequence (DNA): TGCAGTGCTAGAGATCCTAGCTGGGAGACCCAGTACTTC.

V gene TRBV6-1 combines with J gene TRBJ2-7; no firm D call. The V gene lost 8 bases and the J gene lost 0 bases, with 11 bases spanning the gap. The CDR3 spans 13 residues. Per the germline V gene, CDR1 is MNHNS and CDR2 is SASEGT. CDR3 in amino acids: CASRTDSSYEQYF. CDR3 DNA: TGTGCCAGCCGGACGGATAGCTCCTACGAGCAGTACTTC.

This clonotype appeared many times. The CDR3 sequence: CASSQTTSGRPYEQYF. CDR3 DNA: TGTGCCAGCAGCCAGACGACTAGCGGGAGGCCCTACGAGCAGTACTTC. The chain links TRBV3-1 to TRBJ2-7; 13 bases match TRBD2. CDR3 length: 16 amino acids. Germline V gives CDR1 LGHDT, CDR2 YNNKEL (reference sequence). After removal of 3 bases from V and 2 bases from J, the junction contained 4 bases not matched to a gene.

This clonotype was found a few times. This chain joins TRBV28 and TRBJ2-1; tentatively, D is TRBD2 (6 bases). With 3 bases removed from V and 9 bases from J, the gap between germline ends came to 18 bases. Germline V gene lookup returns CDR1 MDHEN and CDR2 SYDVKM. There are 15 residues in the CDR3. Here the CDR3 reads CASSLVADGAGEQFF. The CDR3 bases are TGTGCCAGCAGTTTGGTAGCGGACGGAGCAGGTGAGCAGTTCTTC. The whole variable domain, remainder taken from reference TRBV28 and TRBJ2-1, is DVKVTQSSRYLVKRTGEKVFLECVQDMDHENMFWYRQDPGLGLRLIYFSYDVKMKEKGDIPEGYSVSREKKERFSLILESASTNQTSMYLCASSLVADGAGEQFFGPGTRLTVL.